This passage covers 7 T cell receptor beta chains from one sample sequenced in a study of chronic HIV infection and antiretroviral therapy. TCRdb reanalysed the 5' RACE reads using MiXCR and keeps one entry per CDR3 protein. The sample has 25,000 to 35,000 distinct CDR3 sequences, under 9.5% seen once. The specimen was peripheral blood. The receptors come from an adult who had HIV and had not received antiretroviral therapy, or was an uninfected healthy control (not recorded which).

The chain is built from TRBV4-1 and TRBJ1-4; 8 nucleotides agree with TRBD1. The CDR3 contains 17 residues. V shed 0 bases and J 7 bases; nucleotides not matched to a gene: 10. Germline CDR1 is MGHRA and CDR2 is YSYEKL. CDR3 sequence: CASSQDIGTGQVEKLFF. In DNA, the CDR3 is TGCGCCAGCAGCCAAGATATTGGGACGGGACAGGTTGAAAAACTGTTTTTT.

This chain connects TRBV7-9 to TRBJ1-5, with TRBD1 as a possible D gene (5 bases). The CDR3 extends over 15 amino acids. Germline CDR1 is SEHNR and CDR2 is FQNEAQ (reference sequence). V shed 5 bases and J shed 0 bases, with 11 bases lying between them. As DNA, the CDR3 is TGTGCCAGCAGCGAGGGACTTAATAGCAATCAGCCCCAGCATTTT. This gives the protein CASSEGLNSNQPQHF.

This clonotype came up a few times. This chain uses TRBV27 with TRBJ1-1; no clear D. CDR3 size: 15 residues. Trimming shortened V by 7 bases and J by 3 bases, and 18 bases separated the two germline ends. CDR1 is MNHEY and CDR2 is SMNVEV in the germline V gene (reference sequence). The CDR3: CASKVRNVVDTEAFF. The DNA for the CDR3 is TGTGCCAGCAAGGTCCGGAATGTGGTAGACACTGAAGCTTTCTTT.

J is TRBJ2-4 and V is TRBV2; TRBD1 matches 7 bases. This CDR3 has 14 residues. Germline CDR1 is SNHLY and CDR2 is FYNNEI. Unmatched junction bases numbered 8, after V lost 10 bases and J lost 2 bases. CDR3 coding DNA: TGTGCCAACACTCGACAGGGCTCCAAAAACATTCAGTACTTC. Its protein product is CANTRQGSKNIQYF.

Only a few counts were recorded for this clonotype. The genes are TRBV27 and TRBJ2-7; D could derive from TRBD1 or TRBD2 (5 bases each). Trimming cost V 2 bases and J 4 bases, with 9 bases left between them. CDR1 MNHEY and CDR2 SMNVEV come from the germline V gene (reference sequence). There are 13 residues in the CDR3. The CDR3 region is CASSLGDGYEQYF. The CDR3 nucleotides read TGTGCCAGCAGTTTAGGGGACGGGTACGAGCAGTACTTC.

The J gene is TRBJ2-5, the V gene TRBV7-9; 8 nucleotides match TRBD2. In germline, CDR1 is SEHNR, CDR2 FQNEAQ (reference sequence). Trimming removed 5 bases from V and 4 bases from J; junction bases left unmatched: 18. This CDR3 spans 18 amino acids. CDR3 coding DNA: TGTGCCAGCAGCCCCGGGACATCACATGATAGCGGGGCAGAGACCCAGTACTTC. Protein: CASSPGTSHDSGAETQYF.

In this sample, this clonotype turned up a few times. The J gene is TRBJ1-5, the V gene TRBV7-9; no clear D gene. This CDR3 spans 16 amino acids. Germline V lookup: CDR1 SEHNR, CDR2 FQNEAQ (reference sequence). V lost 1 base and J lost 0, with 10 bases in between. The CDR3 DNA is TGTGCCAGCAGCTTAGGAGACATCGATAGCAATCAGCCCCAGCATTTT. Amino acid sequence: CASSLGDIDSNQPQHF.